A single sample gave rise to the 32 T cell receptor beta chains below, sequenced in a study of Ad26.COV2.S vaccination and SARS-CoV-2 variants (dated by TCRdb to the early 2020s). The sample's treatment or condition, from its label and the paper: 19 received Ad26.COV2.S at low or high dose, single or two shots; roughly five received placebo; per-sample allocation not given. Repertoires of vaccine and placebo recipients were sequenced from samples taken on day 63 after the first injection. Library creation used the immunoSEQ multiplex PCR assay. Here the immuneACCESS table is served through TCRdb, limited to in-frame sequences with V and J called. Missing clones are a known gap in these copies; in checked studies unresolved V genes cover under half, and the rest lacks a known reason. The sample records approximately 300,000 clones, around 84% of which are singletons. The ten biggest clones cover roughly 2.1% of the sample.

The input for sequencing was peripheral blood, taken in a trial of Ad26.COV2.S vaccine versus placebo. These receptors were collected from a person aged 18 to 59 who received the Ad26.COV2.S COVID-19 vaccine or a placebo.

The chain recombines TRBV6-2 or TRBV6-3 with TRBJ2-7; the D is unclear. V gave up 4 bases and J gave up 0 bases, with 7 bases separating them. Germline loops: CDR1 MNHEY, CDR2 SVGEGT. This CDR3 region has 13 residues. CDR3 protein: CASSLDGSYEQYF. The CDR3 region has the DNA TGTGCCAGCAGTTTGGACGGCTCCTACGAGCAGTACTTC.

The V gene is TRBV2, the J gene TRBJ1-3, with D unresolved. CDR1 and CDR2 from the germline V gene are SNHLY and FYNNEI. The CDR3 runs to 13 residues. V was cut by 8 bases and J by 3 bases, with 11 bases left in between. The CDR3 region is CASGGRLGNTIYF. CDR3 DNA sequence: TGTGCCAGCGGAGGGAGGCTTGGAAACACCATATATTTT.

A single count supports this clone. The chain couples TRBV30 to TRBJ2-5, with 7 positions matching TRBD2. Germline V gives CDR1 GTSNPN, CDR2 SVGIG (reference sequence). The CDR3 loop spans 15 amino acids. V was pared by 2 bases and J by 1 base, with 7 bases of the junction left unmatched. The CDR3 protein is CAWSLTGGFQETQYF. As DNA, the CDR3 is TGTGCCTGGAGTTTGACCGGGGGGTTCCAAGAGACCCAGTACTTC.

The chain carries TRBV11-1 and TRBJ2-1; 7 bases fit TRBD1. Germline V gene sequence: CDR1 SGHAT, CDR2 FQDESV (reference sequence). CDR3 length equals 14 residues. V shed 2 bases, J shed 7 bases, and the junction held 5 bases outside the gene matches. The CDR3 bases are TGTGCCAGCAGCTTAAGAGGGGGCAGGAATGAGCAGTTCTTC. The encoded protein is CASSLRGGRNEQFF.

The chain carries TRBV3-1 (or the pseudogene TRBV3-2) and TRBJ2-1; D might be TRBD2 (5 bases). The V gene's germline CDR1 is LGHDT and CDR2 YNNKEL (reference sequence). The CDR3 runs 14 residues. Trimming cost V 1 base and J 5 bases, with 9 bases left between them. The CDR3 loop reads CASSQVMTNNEQFF. The CDR3 DNA reads as TGTGCCAGCAGCCAAGTCATGACTAACAATGAGCAGTTCTTC.

There are a few counts of this clone. This chain links TRBV7-9 with TRBJ1-6; D remains unclear. There are 17 residues in the CDR3. Germline assignment: CDR1 SEHNR and CDR2 FQNEAQ (reference sequence). The V end was cut by 1 base, the J end by 4 bases, with 14 bases between. The chain's CDR3 is CASSLEATWGYNSPLHF. In nucleotides, the CDR3 is TGTGCCAGCAGCTTAGAGGCGACCTGGGGTTATAATTCACCCCTCCACTTT. The whole variable domain, remainder taken from reference TRBV7-9 and TRBJ1-6, is DTGVSQNPRHKITKRGQNVTFRCDPISEHNRLYWYRQTLGQGPEFLTYFQNEAQLEKSRLLSDRFSAERPKGSFSTLEIQRTEQGDSAMYLCASSLEATWGYNSPLHFGNGTRLTVT.

The J gene is TRBJ2-5, the V gene TRBV5-1; perhaps TRBD2 as D (5 bases). Trimming stripped 2 bases from V and 4 bases from J, with 18 bases between. The CDR3 runs 16 residues. Germline CDR1 reads SGHRS; CDR2 reads YFSETQ. For the CDR3, the DNA is TGCGCCAGCAGCTTATGGCCCCGGGGTCGGGGAGAGACCCAGTACTTC. This codes for CASSLWPRGRGETQYF. Supplemented by reference TRBV5-1 and TRBJ2-5, the full variable domain reads KAGVTQTPRYLIKTRGQQVTLSCSPISGHRSVSWYQQTPGQGLQFLFEYFSETQRNKGNFPGRFSGRQFSNSRSEMNVSTLELGDSALYLCASSLWPRGRGETQYFGPGTRLLVL.

This chain uses TRBV19 with TRBJ2-5; possible D gene TRBD2, 5 bases. Looked up from germline, CDR1 is LNHDA and CDR2 is SQIVND (reference sequence). V was clipped by 1 base and J by 10 bases, with 10 bases between them. This CDR3 is built from 12 residues. CDR3 nucleotide sequence: TGTGCCAGTAGTATAGTGAGCGGCATCCAGTACTTC. It codes for CASSIVSGIQYF.

The CDR3 spells CASRLQGAGEQYF. CDR3 in DNA: TGTGCCAGCAGATTACAGGGGGCGGGGGAGCAGTACTTC. V gene TRBV2 combines with J gene TRBJ2-7; 9 bases match TRBD1. The junction had 7 bases not matched to a gene; V was cut back by 6 bases and J by 7 bases. This CDR3 has 13 amino acids. Looked up from germline, CDR1 is SNHLY and CDR2 is FYNNEI.

J is TRBJ1-6 and V is TRBV4-3; D gene unclear. The CDR3 contains 14 residues. V was trimmed by 2 bases and J by 8 bases, leaving 10 bases between them. CDR1 LGHNA and CDR2 YSLEER come from the germline V gene. The CDR3, as DNA: TGCGCCAGCAGCCAACCTGGGGTGGATTCACCCCTCCACTTT. Translated: CASSQPGVDSPLHF.

This chain links TRBV19 with TRBJ2-1, with D unresolved. The CDR3 is 14 residues long. CDR1 and CDR2 (germline): LNHDA, SQIVND (reference sequence). V was cut by 3 bases and J by 6 bases, with 12 bases left in between. The CDR3 protein is CASSIRVAPNEQFF. The CDR3, as DNA: TGTGCCAGTAGTATTCGGGTAGCCCCCAATGAGCAGTTCTTC.

The chain recombines TRBV4-1 with TRBJ2-7; TRBD2 aligns across 8 bases. This CDR3 comprises 16 residues. V trimming: 0 bases; J trimming: 4 bases; junction bases outside the gene matches: 8. Germline V gene lookup returns CDR1 MGHRA and CDR2 YSYEKL. CDR3 DNA sequence: TGCGCCAGCAGCCAAGAGTCGGGGGGGCTTCAATACGAGCAGTACTTC. It encodes CASSQESGGLQYEQYF.

V is TRBV7-9 and J is TRBJ1-2; D gene unclear. V shed 4 bases and J shed 0 bases, with 12 bases lying between them. The germline CDR1 and CDR2 sequences are SEHNR and FQNEAQ (reference sequence). This CDR3 spans 15 amino acids. The CDR3 sequence: CASSSSSWPNYGYTF. Here the CDR3 DNA reads TGTGCCAGCAGCTCTTCCTCGTGGCCTAACTATGGCTACACCTTC.

This chain uses TRBV5-1 with TRBJ1-4; D uncertain. Germline-derived CDR1 and CDR2 are SGHRS and YFSETQ. Trimming stripped 0 bases from V and 0 bases from J, with 9 bases between. CDR3 size: 16 residues. The CDR3 DNA follows: TGCGCCAGCAGCTTGGCCCCCGGCCCAACTAATGAAAAACTGTTTTTT. Protein product: CASSLAPGPTNEKLFF. Full variable domain (rest looked up from reference TRBV5-1 and TRBJ1-4): KAGVTQTPRYLIKTRGQQVTLSCSPISGHRSVSWYQQTPGQGLQFLFEYFSETQRNKGNFPGRFSGRQFSNSRSEMNVSTLELGDSALYLCASSLAPGPTNEKLFFGSGTQLSVL.

This chain links TRBV12-3 or TRBV12-4 with TRBJ1-5; D gene uncertain. CDR3 length equals 13 residues. V shed 7 bases and J shed 7 bases, with 14 bases lying between them. CDR3 residues: CASNRSPEQPQHF. CDR3 DNA: TGTGCCAGCAATAGATCTCCGGAACAGCCCCAGCATTTT.

The chain uses TRBV7-8 and TRBJ1-2, with D unresolved. Trimming shortened V by 1 base and J by 8 bases, and 8 bases separated the two germline ends. CDR1 and CDR2 from the germline V gene are SGHVS and FQNEAQ. This CDR3 comprises 12 residues. CDR3 coding DNA: TGTGCCAGCAGCTTAGGCTGGAAGGGCTACACCTTC. Protein sequence: CASSLGWKGYTF.

The rearrangement joins TRBV27 to TRBJ1-4; the D gene is possibly TRBD1 (5 bases). This CDR3 comprises 14 residues. V lost 2 bases and J lost 10, with 14 bases in between. Germline CDR1 is MNHEY and CDR2 is SMNVEV (reference sequence). The CDR3 DNA reads as TGTGCCAGCAGTTTAGGCAGGGAGGGCCGAAAACTGTTTTTT. Translated, it gives CASSLGREGRKLFF.

The CDR3 region has the DNA TGTGCCAGTAGTATGCGGACCTTGGGTGGCTACACCTTC. Encoded protein: CASSMRTLGGYTF. V gene TRBV19 combines with J gene TRBJ1-2; D uncertain. Germline V gene data show CDR1 as LNHDA and CDR2 as SQIVND (reference sequence). This CDR3 has 13 amino acids. V dropped 3 bases and J dropped 7 bases, with 12 bases sitting between them.

This chain connects TRBV7-9 to TRBJ1-1; perhaps TRBD1 as D (5 bases). CDR3 size: 16 residues. Germline loops: CDR1 SEHNR, CDR2 FQNEAQ (reference sequence). With 5 bases removed from V and 1 base from J, the gap between germline ends came to 17 bases. The CDR3 is CASSHARELGNTEAFF. The CDR3 DNA follows: TGTGCCAGCAGCCACGCCAGGGAGTTAGGGAACACTGAAGCTTTCTTT.

This sequence joins TRBV28 and TRBJ2-1, with TRBD2 matching 11 bases. This CDR3 has 17 residues. CDR1 is MDHEN, CDR2 SYDVKM, per germline. Trimming cost V 5 bases and J 8 bases; bases outside gene matches: 14. The CDR3 is CASSPFLSGGVRDEQFF. CDR3 DNA sequence: TGTGCCAGCAGTCCTTTCCTTAGCGGGGGGGTTCGGGATGAGCAGTTCTTC.

The V gene is TRBV11-2, the J gene TRBJ1-6; D gene uncertain. This CDR3 is 13 amino acids long. The germline gives CDR1 SGHAT, CDR2 FQNNGV. The V end was cut by 7 bases, the J end by 6 bases, with 10 bases between. The CDR3 DNA sequence: TGTGCCAGCACCGAGAACCTTAATTCACCCCTCCACTTT. Translating gives CASTENLNSPLHF.

The chain joins TRBV4-3 to TRBJ1-1; TRBD1 is a possible D gene (5 bases). Germline CDR1 and CDR2: LGHNA and YSLEER. The CDR3 runs to 14 residues. Trimming stripped 3 bases from V and 1 base from J, with 9 bases between. For the CDR3, the DNA is TGCGCCAGCAGCCACGCGACAGCGAACACTGAAGCTTTCTTT. Its protein is CASSHATANTEAFF.

This chain joins TRBV7-2 and TRBJ2-5, with 8 nucleotides matching TRBD2. The CDR3 consists of 16 residues. J lost 2 bases, V lost 2 bases, and 7 bases had no gene match. Germline assignment: CDR1 SGHTA and CDR2 FQGNSA. As DNA, the CDR3 is TGTGCCAGCAGCTTAATGGTGTCGGGGGGGCAAGAGACCCAGTACTTC. Encoded protein: CASSLMVSGGQETQYF.

CDR3 amino acids: CASSLNRDRDYEQYF. The DNA of the CDR3 is TGTGCCAGCTCCTTGAACCGGGACAGAGACTACGAGCAGTACTTC. The J gene is TRBJ2-7, the V gene TRBV18, with 7 bases matching TRBD1. The CDR3 has 15 residues. Germline CDR1 and CDR2: KGHSH and LQKENI. V gave up 6 bases and J gave up 3 bases; unmatched junction bases: 11.

This chain joins TRBV19 and TRBJ1-5, with 9 bases lining up with TRBD1. The CDR3 is 17 amino acids. In germline, CDR1 is LNHDA, CDR2 SQIVND (reference sequence). The V and J ends lost 1 base and 1 base, in that order; junction bases with no gene match: 5. The CDR3 region is CASSIGQGGTSNQPQHF. CDR3 coding DNA: TGTGCCAGTAGTATAGGACAGGGGGGTACAAGCAATCAGCCCCAGCATTTT. Full variable domain (missing parts from reference TRBV19 and TRBJ1-5): DGGITQSPKYLFRKEGQNVTLSCEQNLNHDAMYWYRQDPGQGLRLIYYSQIVNDFQKGDIAEGYSVSREKKESFPLTVTSAQKNPTAFYLCASSIGQGGTSNQPQHFGDGTRLSIL.

This clone was detected once. J is TRBJ1-4 and V is TRBV5-1; perhaps TRBD1 as D (6 bases). V lost 4 bases and J lost 8, with 18 bases in between. The CDR3 loop spans 15 amino acids. Germline CDR1 SGHRS, CDR2 YFSETQ. In nucleotides, the CDR3 is TGCGCCAGCAGCCAACAGATGGGGGCACAGGAAAAACTGTTTTTT. It codes for CASSQQMGAQEKLFF.

This clone was counted a single time. The V gene is TRBV14, the J gene TRBJ1-4; no definite D call. V was trimmed by 0 bases and J by 8 bases, leaving 16 bases between them. Germline V gene data show CDR1 as SGHDN and CDR2 as FVKESK. CDR3 length: 16 residues. CDR3 sequence (DNA): TGTGCCAGCAGCCAAGATTATCGAGGAAGCGAAGAAAAACTGTTTTTT. It is translated as CASSQDYRGSEEKLFF.

The sample holds a few counts of this clone. The junction departs from the called germline gene at one end, perhaps through a read error. The V and J genes are TRBV28 and TRBJ1-1; 7 positions agree with TRBD1. The CDR3 length is 13 residues. Germline loops: CDR1 MDHEN, CDR2 SYDVKM. The CDR3 protein is CAIHKGANAEAFF. DNA of the CDR3: TGTGCCATACATAAGGGGGCGAACGCTGAAGCTTTCTTT.

The CDR3 nucleotides read TGTGCCAGCAGTGAAGCTGGAAGCGGCCGGAGGGAGCAGTACTTC. This encodes CASSEAGSGRREQYF. The rearrangement uses TRBV6-1 and TRBJ2-7; a weak D match, TRBD2 (5 bases). The V end lost 0 bases, the J end lost 7 bases, and 16 bases lay between the germline ends. This CDR3 region has 15 residues. Looked up from germline, CDR1 is MNHNS and CDR2 is SASEGT.

The chain joins TRBV7-2 to TRBJ2-3; 8 bases are shared with TRBD2. V shed 1 base and J 1 base; nucleotides not matched to a gene: 7. The CDR3 covers 17 residues. Germline CDR1 SGHTA, CDR2 FQGNSA. The DNA of the CDR3 is TGTGCCAGCAGCTTAGGTTTTGGACTAGCAGGCACAGATACGCAGTATTTT. Residues: CASSLGFGLAGTDTQYF. Filled out from reference TRBV7-2 and TRBJ2-3, the complete variable domain reads GAGVSQSPSNKVTEKGKDVELRCDPISGHTALYWYRQSLGQGLEFLIYFQGNSAPDKSGLPSDRFSAERTGGSVSTLTIQRTQQEDSAVYLCASSLGFGLAGTDTQYFGPGTRLTVL.

The rearrangement uses TRBV18 and TRBJ2-6, with D possibly TRBD2 on 6 matching bases. The germline CDR1 and CDR2 sequences are KGHSH and LQKENI. Deletions cut 4 bases from V and 2 bases from J, with 27 bases between. The CDR3 is made up of 21 amino acids. CDR3 sequence: CASSLLLLDYPLPTGANVLTF. CDR3 nucleotides: TGTGCCAGCTCACTTCTGCTTCTGGACTACCCCCTTCCAACTGGGGCCAACGTCCTGACTTTC.

This chain links TRBV12-5 with TRBJ2-7; 7 nucleotides agree with TRBD1. CDR1 and CDR2 from the germline V gene are LGHNT and FRNRAP. The CDR3 is made up of 18 amino acids. V lost 1 base, J lost 1 base, and 13 bases stayed unmatched. CDR3 bases: TGTGCTAGTGGTTTGGGGCAATACGGGACAGTGGGTTCCTACGAGCAGTACTTC. Encoded protein: CASGLGQYGTVGSYEQYF.